These 6 T cell receptor beta chains originate from one sample sequenced in a study of cytomegalovirus exposure and HLA in healthy donors. With 60 Vbeta and 13 Jbeta primers, the PCR was carried out. Assay used: immunoSEQ multiplex PCR; TCRdb lists only in-frame clones, some missing. Of some 96,000 clones detected, 55% to 75% appear once; the ten largest clones hold approximately 3%. Sequencing was done on a sample of PBMCs. These receptors were taken from a man aged 55 to 70 in good health and CMV-seronegative.

V and J are TRBV7-2 and TRBJ1-5, with TRBD1 matching over 8 bases. The CDR3 is 18 residues long. Germline loops: CDR1 SGHTA, CDR2 FQGNSA. V dropped 1 base and J dropped 6; count of bases not matched to a gene: 14. The CDR3 coding sequence is TGTGCCAGCAGCTTAGTAGGGTTGGCAGGGGGCACGGTTCAGCCCCAGCATTTT. Amino acid sequence: CASSLVGLAGGTVQPQHF.

J is TRBJ1-4 and V is TRBV4-1; D gene uncertain. This CDR3 is built from 15 residues. Germline lookup yields CDR1 MGHRA and CDR2 YSYEKL. Trimming shortened V by 1 base and J by 4 bases, and 10 bases separated the two germline ends. The CDR3 spells CASSQGTYRNEKLFF. Here the CDR3 DNA reads TGCGCCAGCAGCCAAGGGACTTATCGTAATGAAAAACTGTTTTTT.

The chain carries TRBV4-1 and TRBJ2-1, with D possibly matching TRBD2 (6 bases). CDR3 length: 20 amino acids. Germline CDR1 reads MGHRA; CDR2 reads YSYEKL. The V end was cut by 2 bases, the J end by 3 bases, with 26 bases between. CDR3 sequence reads: CASSQPKTPRTGGDYNEQFF. The CDR3 coding sequence is TGCGCCAGCAGCCAACCCAAGACCCCTCGGACTGGCGGGGACTACAATGAGCAGTTCTTC.

This clone occurred a few times. At one end, the junction sequence differs from germline, possibly due to a read error. CDR3 sequence reads: CASRQDQFGVLNTEAFF. For the CDR3, the DNA is TGCGCCAGCAGACAAGATCAATTCGGGGTCCTGAACACTGAAGCTTTCTTT. The chain is built from TRBV4-1 and TRBJ1-1; D is undetermined. The CDR3 loop spans 17 amino acids. Germline V gives CDR1 MGHRA, CDR2 YSYEKL.

In regard to this clone: Additional DNA sequences in this sample encode the identical CDR3. The chain combines TRBV5-1 with TRBJ2-5, with 13 bases identical to TRBD2. Germline-derived CDR1 and CDR2 are SGHRS and YFSETQ. With V trimmed by 0 bases and J by 5 bases, 1 base remained unmatched. The CDR3 sequence is 15 residues long. The CDR3 DNA follows: TGCGCCAGCAGCTTGGGACTAGCGGGAGGTGAGACCCAGTACTTC. Amino acids: CASSLGLAGGETQYF.

Only one count was recorded for this clone. The CDR3 coding sequence is TGCGCCAGCAGCCAATCCCCCCCCCGGCAAAGGAGCTATGGCTACACCTTC. Translation gives CASSQSPPRQRSYGYTF. J is TRBJ1-2 and V is TRBV4-1, with no clear D. V gave up 2 bases and J gave up 4 bases, with 20 bases separating them. This CDR3 spans 17 amino acids. Germline loops: CDR1 MGHRA, CDR2 YSYEKL.